The 14 T cell receptor beta chains in this list originate from one sample, sequenced in a study of identical twins. Using its own MiXCR run on the 5' RACE reads, TCRdb lists one record per CDR3 protein. This table has some 320,000 distinct CDR3 sequences, about 12% appearing once. The same sample was also studied in work on yellow fever vaccine responses in identical twins.

The sequencing input was CD8+ T cells sorted from blood. Receptors were obtained from a woman younger than 30 in good health.

This clonotype has only a few counts. The chain uses TRBV6-1 and TRBJ2-3; D not resolved. V was pared by 4 bases and J by 2 bases, with 13 bases between. The germline gives CDR1 MNHNS, CDR2 SASEGT. This CDR3 comprises 15 residues. The CDR3 DNA reads TGTGCCAGCAGTGGGACCCCAGCCCCCACAGATACGCAGTATTTT. Its translation is CASSGTPAPTDTQYF.

Only a few counts were recorded for this clonotype. This chain connects TRBV7-6 to TRBJ2-7; D possibly corresponds to TRBD1 (6 bases). The CDR3 runs to 14 residues. From germline, CDR1 is SGHVS and CDR2 FNYEAQ. V lost 5 bases to trimming and J lost 2 bases, with 13 bases between them. CDR3 nucleotides: TGTGCCAGCAGCCCAGGGGTAGGACCCTACGAGCAGTACTTC. Its protein is CASSPGVGPYEQYF.

This clonotype showed up many times. This chain links TRBV10-3 with TRBJ2-7; 12 bases map to TRBD1. The length of the CDR3 is 18 residues. Germline V CDR1 and CDR2: ENHRY, SYGVKD. After removal of 2 bases from V and 0 bases from J, the junction contained 8 bases not matched to a gene. The CDR3 reads CAISEGDRGLTASYEQYF. The CDR3 region has the DNA TGTGCCATCAGTGAGGGGGACAGGGGGCTAACGGCCTCCTACGAGCAGTACTTC.

This clonotype was seen many times. The V gene is TRBV29-1, the J gene TRBJ1-2; D is undetermined. V was pared by 0 bases and J by 3 bases, with 14 bases between. The CDR3 sequence is 15 residues long. Per the germline V gene, CDR1 is SQVTM and CDR2 is ANQGSEA. The CDR3 region has the DNA TGCAGCGTTGAAGATCGAAAGGGCAACCACTATGGCTACACCTTC. This translates into CSVEDRKGNHYGYTF.

This clonotype came up a few times. The V and J genes are TRBV4-1 and TRBJ2-1; 13 nucleotides agree with TRBD2. The junction had 13 bases not matched to a gene; V was cut back by 4 bases and J by 4 bases. Germline assignment: CDR1 MGHRA and CDR2 YSYEKL. This CDR3 is built from 19 residues. The CDR3 sequence is CASSLLPGLAGVRYNEQFF. CDR3 DNA sequence: TGCGCCAGCAGCCTCTTACCTGGACTAGCGGGAGTTAGGTACAATGAGCAGTTCTTC.

This clonotype was counted a few times. This chain links TRBV10-2 with TRBJ2-3; weak D call: TRBD1 (5 bases). Germline V CDR1 and CDR2: WSHSY, SAAADI. The V end was cut by 10 bases, the J end by 0 bases, with 11 bases between. This CDR3 is built from 13 residues. The CDR3 coding sequence is TGCGCCACTTCAGGGATAAGCACAGATACGCAGTATTTT. As protein: CATSGISTDTQYF.

This clonotype has just a few counts. The J gene is TRBJ2-5, the V gene TRBV20-1; D is unresolved. Germline V gene data show CDR1 as DFQATT and CDR2 as SNEGSKA (reference sequence). The V gene lost 3 bases and the J gene lost 5 bases, with 25 bases spanning the gap. The CDR3 runs to 17 residues. The CDR3 protein is CSASNTGWAPKEETQYF. CDR3 bases: TGCAGTGCTAGCAATACCGGGTGGGCCCCGAAGGAGGAGACCCAGTACTTC.

The chain uses TRBV4-1 and TRBJ2-3, with unresolved D. There are 15 residues in the CDR3. Trimming stripped 2 bases from V and 0 bases from J, with 9 bases between. Germline CDR1 reads MGHRA; CDR2 reads YSYEKL. In DNA form, the CDR3 reads TGCGCCAGCAGCCAAATCTCGGCGAGCACAGATACGCAGTATTTT. Its protein is CASSQISASTDTQYF.

This clonotype was detected many times. This chain uses TRBV4-1 with TRBJ2-7; TRBD1 might be the D (6 bases). The length of the CDR3 is 16 residues. CDR1 is MGHRA and CDR2 is YSYEKL in the germline V gene. With 5 bases removed from V and 5 bases from J, the gap between germline ends came to 22 bases. The CDR3 is CASSKSGDGVGHEQYF. CDR3 bases: TGCGCCAGCAGCAAATCAGGGGACGGAGTTGGCCACGAGCAGTACTTC.

The gene calls are TRBV6-2 or TRBV6-3 and TRBJ2-3; TRBD2 agrees at 7 bases. The CDR3 has 15 amino acids. The V gene's germline CDR1 is MNHEY and CDR2 SVGEGT. V was pared by 2 bases and J by 4 bases, with 6 bases of the junction left unmatched. The CDR3 here is CASSYGAGEADTQYF. CDR3 DNA: TGTGCCAGCAGTTACGGGGCGGGAGAGGCAGATACGCAGTATTTT.

Concerning this clonotype itself: A much more abundant neighbour one base away suggests this may be a read error. V gene TRBV3-1 combines with J gene TRBJ2-5; maybe TRBD2 (5 bases). Germline V CDR1 and CDR2: LGHDT, YNNKEL (reference sequence). This CDR3 has 15 residues. CDR3 in DNA: TGTGCCAGCACCCAAGATGGAGCGGATCAAGAGACCCAGTACTTC. Its translation is CASTQDGADQETQYF.

This clonotype was found a few times. The CDR3 DNA reads as TGTGCCAGCAGTCCGACAGGGGGGTTTTCACCCCTCCACTTT. It encodes CASSPTGGFSPLHF. V and J are TRBV6-1 and TRBJ1-6; 9 bases line up with TRBD1. This CDR3 contains 14 residues. The V gene end was trimmed by 5 bases and the J gene end by 9 bases; junction bases not matched to a gene: 5. Germline CDR1 reads MNHNS; CDR2 reads SASEGT.

The chain carries TRBV28 and TRBJ2-2; possible D gene TRBD1, 6 bases. Germline lookup yields CDR1 MDHEN and CDR2 SYDVKM. Trimming pared 5 bases from V and 7 bases from J, leaving 17 bases between. This CDR3 is 15 amino acids long. Here the CDR3 DNA reads TGTGCCAGCAGTCAAGGGTCAGGGGAAGACGGGGAGCTGTTTTTT. Translated, it gives CASSQGSGEDGELFF. The full variable domain, completed using reference TRBV28 and TRBJ2-2, is DVKVTQSSRYLVKRTGEKVFLECVQDMDHENMFWYRQDPGLGLRLIYFSYDVKMKEKGDIPEGYSVSREKKERFSLILESASTNQTSMYLCASSQGSGEDGELFFGEGSRLTVL.

This clonotype has just a few counts. This chain uses TRBV6-2 or TRBV6-3 with TRBJ1-1; TRBD1 matches at 7 bases. This CDR3 has 13 amino acids. Germline V gene lookup returns CDR1 MNHEY and CDR2 SVGEGT. V was pared by 11 bases and J by 11 bases, with 17 bases of the junction left unmatched. The CDR3 protein is CAAASGQPRGAFF. The CDR3 DNA follows: TGTGCCGCAGCTTCGGGACAGCCCCGTGGGGCTTTCTTT.